What follows is one TCR beta chain and its context. Its antigen is still unknown. Clones were sequenced by immunoSEQ multiplex PCR, and TCRdb holds only the in-frame ones, with some missing. Of about 90,000 clones in the sample, over 80% are singletons; the top ten hold about 1.1%. This record comes from a study of graft-versus-host responses after intestinal transplantation. Study-wide findings and caveats: In recipient marrow, GvH clones were found, and some appeared first in ileum or blood. Subjects displaying graft-donor T cell macrochimerism possessed elevated graft-versus-host to host-versus-graft clonal ratios inside allografts. Association was observed between peak circulating GvH clone levels and early post-transplant HvG declines.

The origin of this receptor is a human donor who was the organ donor for an intestinal transplant. Sequences were derived from unstimulated CD8+ T cells sorted from spleen or lymph node cells, sampled before transplant.

In DNA, the CDR3 is TGTGCCAGCAGCCCCCGAGGAGGGACAGACTTTTATGGCTACACCTTC. It encodes CASSPRGGTDFYGYTF. The chain couples TRBV9 to TRBJ1-2; 7 bases are shared with TRBD1. The germline V gene has CDR1 SGDLS and CDR2 YYNGEE. The CDR3 is 16 residues long. Trimming removed 4 bases from V and 5 bases from J; junction bases left unmatched: 14. The variable domain in full, completed from reference TRBV9 and TRBJ1-2, reads DSGVTQTPKHLITATGQRVTLRCSPRSGDLSVYWYQQSLDQGLQFLIQYYNGEERAKGNILERFSAQQFPDLHSELNLSSLELGDSALYFCASSPRGGTDFYGYTFGSGTRLTVV.